The entry below gives a single T cell receptor beta chain sequence along with its context. Its specificity is not known. The entry originates in a study of human T cells and chemical hapten exposure. Whole-study findings and limits: Counts of TCRs expanded at PT1 correlated positively with patch test score.

TCRdb re-called the RACE reads with MiXCR, one entry per CDR3 protein. The repertoire consists of approximately 50,000 distinct CDR3 sequences, with about 11% occurring once and the leading ten covering 3% to 4.5%. The ends lost 3 bases at V and 1 base at J; junction bases unmatched: 9. The length of the CDR3 is 16 residues. Germline CDR1 reads SGHNT; CDR2 reads YYREEE (reference sequence). Time point here: pre-sensitization, week 0. The sample's treatment: therapeutic diphenylcyclopropenone sensitization with weekly scalp DPC. Total RNA was extracted from unfractionated whole blood. The sample consisted of whole blood, taken in connection with sensitization to the hapten diphenylcyclopropenone (DPC). The chain couples TRBV5-4 to TRBJ1-1; 7 bases fit TRBD1. The TCR comes from a woman aged 40 to 50 with alopecia areata. Some clones in this sample may be carry-over from other donors' samples. CDR3 region: CASSSEAGTENTEAFF. The CDR3 nucleotides are TGTGCCAGCAGCTCCGAAGCCGGGACAGAGAACACTGAAGCTTTCTTT.